This TCR beta chain was identified during a study of T cell responses to AZD1222 COVID-19 vaccine. Notes on the study in general: Without day 14 samples, only post-peak T cell repertoires were studied.

As regards this clone: Its specificity is not known.

V lost 3 bases to trimming and J lost 5 bases; unmatched junction nucleotides: 4. Germline values: CDR1 MGHRA, CDR2 YSYEKL. This CDR3 has 14 residues. Measured with immunoSEQ multiplex PCR; TCRdb has only the in-frame clones, and not every one. Of 200,000 to 300,000 clones detected, over 90% appear once; the ten largest clones hold roughly 0.51%. This chain links TRBV4-1 with TRBJ1-3, with 7 nucleotides matching TRBD1. The sequence was collected from an adult in good health. The sequencing used peripheral blood, collected on day 0 of AZD1222 vaccination. The CDR3 nucleotides are TGCGCCAGCAGCCACGGGACAGCTCGAAACACCATATATTTT. This sequence encodes CASSHGTARNTIYF.